The 13 T cell receptor beta chains presented below share a single source sample, sequenced in a study of control samples from healthy donors and cancer patients. The repertoire was sequenced with immunoSEQ multiplex PCR; TCRdb's copy has only in-frame clones and lacks some. Of roughly 88,000 clones listed, roughly 92% were seen once; the top ten hold 0.85% to 1%. The sequenced sample was blood. Every receptor here comes from a woman in her twenties or thirties in good health.

The V call is TRBV6-6, the J call TRBJ1-2, with D perhaps matching TRBD1 (6 bases). Germline CDR1 and CDR2: MNHNY and SVGAGI (reference sequence). Trimming removed 6 bases at V and 0 bases at J, with 14 bases between. The CDR3 consists of 15 residues. CDR3 sequence (DNA): TGTGCCAGCAGCGACGCGGGGGGCGCTAACTATGGCTACACCTTC. It encodes CASSDAGGANYGYTF.

The chain combines TRBV12-3 or TRBV12-4 with TRBJ2-3; D not resolved. Trimming cost V 6 bases and J 2 bases, with 6 bases left between them. This CDR3 region has 12 residues. CDR3 loop: CASSPYTDTQYF. The CDR3, as DNA: TGTGCCAGCAGCCCGTACACAGATACGCAGTATTTT.

The chain employs TRBV15 and TRBJ2-6, with D hard to call. The CDR3 has 14 amino acids. With 4 bases removed from V and 1 base from J, the gap between germline ends came to 5 bases. The germline V gene has CDR1 LNHNV and CDR2 YYDKDF (reference sequence). For the CDR3, the DNA is TGTGCCACCAGCAACCCGTCTGGGGCCAACGTCCTGACTTTC. Protein sequence: CATSNPSGANVLTF. The variable domain in full, with the rest retrieved from reference TRBV15 and TRBJ2-6, is DAMVIQNPRYQVTQFGKPVTLSCSQTLNHNVMYWYQQKSSQAPKLLFHYYDKDFNNEADTPDNFQSRRPNTSFCFLDIRSPGLGDTAMYLCATSNPSGANVLTFGAGSRLTVL.

The table lists this clone with a few counts. The chain is built from TRBV5-4 and TRBJ2-2, with 8 bases that match TRBD2. Germline values: CDR1 SGHNT, CDR2 YYREEE (reference sequence). The V gene end was trimmed by 2 bases and the J gene end by 8 bases; junction bases not matched to a gene: 8. The CDR3 runs 15 residues. The CDR3 reads CASSLGPGGPGELFF. The DNA of the CDR3 is TGTGCCAGCAGCTTAGGTCCGGGAGGGCCGGGGGAGCTGTTTTTT.

This clone was seen once. V usage is TRBV6-1 and J usage is TRBJ1-2, with D possibly TRBD1 on 5 matching bases. The V and J ends lost 3 bases and 3 bases respectively, with 11 bases between them. Per germline, CDR1 MNHNS and CDR2 SASEGT. The CDR3 runs 14 residues. CDR3 nucleotides: TGTGCCAGCAGTGAGCTGGGGCCGGACTATGGCTACACCTTC. This gives the protein CASSELGPDYGYTF.

The V and J genes are TRBV7-8 and TRBJ1-2, with TRBD1 matching 7 bases. The CDR3 covers 16 residues. V gave up 4 bases and J gave up 5 bases; unmatched junction bases: 13. CDR1 SGHVS and CDR2 FQNEAQ come from the germline V gene. CDR3 nucleotide sequence: TGTGCCAGCAGCTCTAGTCCGGGACAGATACCATATGGCTACACCTTC. Its translation is CASSSSPGQIPYGYTF.

The chain is built from TRBV4-1 and TRBJ1-1; TRBD1 matches 12 bases. This CDR3 spans 18 amino acids. Germline V CDR1 and CDR2: MGHRA, YSYEKL. The V segment lost 1 base and the J segment 4 bases; nucleotides outside the gene matches: 10. The CDR3 loop is CASSQGPGTGGRGTEAFF. CDR3 in DNA: TGCGCCAGCAGCCAAGGCCCCGGGACAGGGGGCCGGGGCACTGAAGCTTTCTTT.

In this sample, this clone turned up once. The rearrangement links TRBV6-5 to TRBJ1-3; TRBD1 is a possible D gene (5 bases). Between the trimmed V and J ends, which lost 6 bases and 4 bases, there was a span of 16 bases. The CDR3 has 15 residues. Germline assignment: CDR1 MNHEY and CDR2 SVGAGI. In DNA form, the CDR3 reads TGTGCCAGCAGATTCGGGACTCTGGGCGGAAACACCATATATTTT. Translated: CASRFGTLGGNTIYF.

The chain links TRBV10-3 to TRBJ2-7; TRBD1 agrees at 11 bases. Germline CDR1 and CDR2: ENHRY and SYGVKD. The CDR3 contains 15 residues. V lost 10 bases, J lost 1 base, and 9 bases stayed unmatched. The CDR3 protein is CATQGQGAVSYEQYF. CDR3 nucleotide sequence: TGTGCCACCCAAGGACAGGGGGCAGTATCCTACGAGCAGTACTTC.

The V gene is TRBV27, the J gene TRBJ2-2; TRBD1 might be the D (5 bases). Trimming removed 8 bases from V and 7 bases from J, with 11 bases in between. CDR1 is MNHEY, CDR2 SMNVEV, per germline (reference sequence). The CDR3 length is 12 residues. As DNA, the CDR3 is TGTGCCAGCGGCAGGGTTGGCGGGGAGCTGTTTTTT. Residues: CASGRVGGELFF.

The CDR3 spells CASSMGKGGQETQYF. The CDR3 coding sequence is TGTGCCAGTAGTATGGGAAAAGGGGGACAAGAGACCCAGTACTTC. The gene calls are TRBV19 and TRBJ2-5, with a tentative D call TRBD1 (6 bases). The CDR3 covers 15 residues. V lost 3 bases and J lost 2, with 13 bases in between. The germline gives CDR1 LNHDA, CDR2 SQIVND (reference sequence).

The chain links TRBV11-2 to TRBJ2-5; 7 positions match TRBD1. The CDR3 has 16 residues. With 1 base clipped from V and 5 bases from J, the junction kept 10 bases outside the gene matches. Germline values: CDR1 SGHAT, CDR2 FQNNGV. The CDR3 spells CASSLGLGTVRETQYF. The DNA for the CDR3 is TGTGCCAGCAGCTTAGGCCTAGGGACAGTGAGGGAGACCCAGTACTTC.

This chain joins TRBV19 and TRBJ2-1; 9 positions match TRBD2. The CDR3 extends over 15 amino acids. Per germline, CDR1 LNHDA and CDR2 SQIVND (reference sequence). V lost 5 bases to trimming and J lost 4 bases; unmatched junction nucleotides: 6. The DNA for the CDR3 is TGTGCCAGTAGTTCCCCCGGACTAGCGTACAATGAGCAGTTCTTC. This translates into CASSSPGLAYNEQFF.